Presented here are 19 T cell receptor beta chains from one specimen sequenced in a study of blood T cell repertoires in COVID-19. Repertoires were generated with immunoSEQ multiplex PCR, while TCRdb's copy carries only in-frame clones and drops some. This table holds 300,000 to 400,000 clones, roughly 90% found once. Sequencing was done on a sample of PBMCs or T cells enriched from blood (not recorded which). The receptor set was obtained from a woman under 40 with acute COVID-19.

The rearrangement joins TRBV10-3 to TRBJ1-2, with 12 positions matching TRBD1. In germline, CDR1 is ENHRY, CDR2 SYGVKD. CDR3 length: 17 residues. V gave up 0 bases and J gave up 4 bases; unmatched junction bases: 6. CDR3 protein: CAISESRDRGLPYGYTF. CDR3 nucleotide sequence: TGTGCCATCAGTGAGTCAAGGGACAGGGGGCTTCCCTATGGCTACACCTTC.

The chain employs TRBV18 and TRBJ2-1, with TRBD2 matching over 10 bases. Germline V gene data show CDR1 as KGHSH and CDR2 as LQKENI. V dropped 3 bases and J dropped 3; count of bases not matched to a gene: 8. The CDR3 loop spans 17 amino acids. The DNA for the CDR3 is TGTGCCAGCTCACCTAAAGGGGGACTAGCGAACTACAATGAGCAGTTCTTC. Its translation: CASSPKGGLANYNEQFF.

The chain recombines TRBV7-2 with TRBJ2-5; TRBD2 agrees at 8 bases. Germline V gene sequence: CDR1 SGHTA, CDR2 FQGNSA. The trim removed 1 base at V and 2 bases at J, leaving 6 bases unmatched. The CDR3 extends over 16 amino acids. DNA of the CDR3: TGTGCCAGCAGCTTAGGGGCGGGGGGACTACAAGAGACCCAGTACTTC. It encodes CASSLGAGGLQETQYF.

The V call is TRBV7-3, the J call TRBJ2-5; D perhaps matches TRBD2 (5 bases). Trimming pared 1 base from V and 5 bases from J, leaving 8 bases between. This CDR3 has 13 residues. Germline-derived CDR1 and CDR2 are SGHTA and FQGTGA. The CDR3 spells CASSLRGRETQYF. In DNA, the CDR3 is TGTGCCAGCAGCTTAAGAGGGCGTGAGACCCAGTACTTC.

This clone was seen a single time. The CDR3 protein is CASSPRLISEQFF. Here the CDR3 DNA reads TGTGCCAGCAGCCCTCGCCTGATCAGTGAGCAGTTCTTC. This chain uses TRBV9 with TRBJ2-1; no firm D call. The CDR3 extends over 13 amino acids. Trimming removed 4 bases from V and 9 bases from J, with 14 bases in between. Looked up from germline, CDR1 is SGDLS and CDR2 is YYNGEE.

This chain connects TRBV5-1 to TRBJ1-2, with D perhaps TRBD1 (6 bases). The CDR3 is 15 residues long. V lost 4 bases, J lost 0 bases, and 13 bases lay in between. Germline CDR1 SGHRS, CDR2 YFSETQ. CDR3 amino acids: CASSPGQRTNYGYTF. Here the CDR3 DNA reads TGCGCCAGCAGCCCTGGACAGCGGACTAACTATGGCTACACCTTC.

This chain connects TRBV7-2 to TRBJ1-6; 7 nucleotides match TRBD1. The junction had 6 bases not matched to a gene; V was cut back by 6 bases and J by 7 bases. The CDR3 spans 14 residues. Germline V gene data show CDR1 as SGHTA and CDR2 as FQGNSA. This chain's CDR3 is CASRAGTANSPLHF. CDR3 nucleotides: TGTGCCAGCAGAGCTGGGACAGCAAATTCACCCCTCCACTTT. The variable domain in full, completed from reference TRBV7-2 and TRBJ1-6, reads GAGVSQSPSNKVTEKGKDVELRCDPISGHTALYWYRQSLGQGLEFLIYFQGNSAPDKSGLPSDRFSAERTGGSVSTLTIQRTQQEDSAVYLCASRAGTANSPLHFGNGTRLTVT.

The CDR3 region has the DNA TGCGCCAGCAGCCAAGGGACAGGGGGTATGTACAATGAGCAGTTCTTC. As protein: CASSQGTGGMYNEQFF. This chain uses TRBV4-3 with TRBJ2-1, with 10 bases identical to TRBD1. The CDR3 is 16 residues long. CDR1 is LGHNA, CDR2 YSLEER, per germline. Trimming removed 1 base from V and 4 bases from J; junction bases left unmatched: 4.

The rearrangement uses TRBV7-9 and TRBJ1-2; TRBD1 is a possible D gene (5 bases). V was clipped by 4 bases and J by 7 bases, with 10 bases between them. The CDR3 spans 12 residues. Germline V gene sequence: CDR1 SEHNR, CDR2 FQNEAQ (reference sequence). The CDR3 spells CASSWGGSGYTF. The DNA of the CDR3 is TGTGCCAGCAGCTGGGGGGGGTCTGGCTACACCTTC.

This clone was seen a single time. The chain employs TRBV7-8 and TRBJ2-7; no firm D call. Trimming shortened V by 3 bases and J by 2 bases, and 14 bases separated the two germline ends. Germline lookup yields CDR1 SGHVS and CDR2 FQNEAQ. This CDR3 contains 15 residues. CDR3 bases: TGTGCCAGCAGCTTGGTCGCAGTAATTACCTACGAGCAGTACTTC. The encoded protein is CASSLVAVITYEQYF.

The genes are TRBV6-2 or TRBV6-3 and TRBJ2-1, with a weak D call TRBD2 (5 bases). The CDR3 covers 16 residues. Looked up from germline, CDR1 is MNHEY and CDR2 is SVGEGT. V was trimmed by 5 bases and J by 2 bases, leaving 16 bases between them. This CDR3 reads CASSPLGFVAYNEQFF. The CDR3, as DNA: TGTGCCAGCAGTCCACTAGGATTCGTGGCCTACAATGAGCAGTTCTTC.

The genes are TRBV7-2 and TRBJ2-3, with 13 bases identical to TRBD2. The CDR3 extends over 16 amino acids. Germline loops: CDR1 SGHTA, CDR2 FQGNSA. J was trimmed by 4 bases and V by 3 bases; bases with no gene match: 4. Here the CDR3 reads CASSLGTSGEADTQYF. The DNA for the CDR3 is TGTGCCAGCAGCTTGGGGACTAGCGGGGAGGCAGATACGCAGTATTTT. Variable domain in full (rest from reference TRBV7-2 and TRBJ2-3): GAGVSQSPSNKVTEKGKDVELRCDPISGHTALYWYRQSLGQGLEFLIYFQGNSAPDKSGLPSDRFSAERTGGSVSTLTIQRTQQEDSAVYLCASSLGTSGEADTQYFGPGTRLTVL.

This clone was picked up one time. The chain couples TRBV7-9 to TRBJ2-7, with D maybe TRBD1 (6 bases). Deletions cut 5 bases from V and 6 bases from J, with 14 bases between. This CDR3 has 13 residues. CDR1 and CDR2 from the germline V gene are SEHNR and FQNEAQ (reference sequence). The CDR3 DNA sequence: TGTGCCAGCAGCGATGGACAGCGTCCCGAGCAGTACTTC. It is translated as CASSDGQRPEQYF.

This chain joins TRBV3-1 (or the pseudogene TRBV3-2) and TRBJ2-3; weak D call: TRBD1 (5 bases). There are 15 residues in the CDR3. The germline V gene encodes CDR1 LGHDT and CDR2 YNNKEL (reference sequence). The V end was cut by 2 bases, the J end by 1 base, with 10 bases between. CDR3 in amino acids: CASSQIDRGTDTQYF. The CDR3 bases are TGTGCCAGCAGCCAAATCGACAGAGGCACAGATACGCAGTATTTT.

CDR3 in DNA: TGCAGCGCTGGGGGGACGGGGAGTTTGGATGAGCAGTTCTTC. Its translation is CSAGGTGSLDEQFF. The V call is TRBV29-1, the J call TRBJ2-1; a weak D match, TRBD2 (6 bases). CDR1 and CDR2 from the germline V gene are SQVTM and ANQGSEA. Trimming took off 7 bases at V and 8 bases at J, with 21 bases between the two ends. This CDR3 region has 14 residues.

This clone appeared a single time. The genes are TRBV5-1 and TRBJ2-1, with 7 bases fitting TRBD1. This CDR3 contains 15 residues. The V gene end was trimmed by 0 bases and the J gene end by 5 bases; junction bases not matched to a gene: 5. Germline values: CDR1 SGHRS, CDR2 YFSETQ. CDR3 in amino acids: CASSLGQGPHNEQFF. CDR3 nucleotides: TGCGCCAGCAGCTTGGGACAGGGTCCCCACAATGAGCAGTTCTTC.

The J gene is TRBJ1-2, the V gene TRBV27, with D hard to call. The V end lost 8 bases, the J end lost 7 bases, and 14 bases lay between the germline ends. Germline V gene lookup returns CDR1 MNHEY and CDR2 SMNVEV (reference sequence). This CDR3 has 12 residues. The CDR3 sequence is CASRVNELGYTF. CDR3 nucleotides: TGTGCCAGCCGAGTTAACGAACTTGGCTACACCTTC.

CDR3 bases: TGTGCCCCAACCCTCGAGCCCCCCACAGATACGCAGTATTTT. It encodes CAPTLEPPTDTQYF. The chain combines TRBV30 with TRBJ2-3; D unresolved. Germline CDR1 reads GTSNPN; CDR2 reads SVGIG (reference sequence). This CDR3 contains 14 residues. The V end lost 8 bases, the J end lost 2 bases, and 17 bases lay between the germline ends.

The chain employs TRBV7-9 and TRBJ1-1; D is possibly TRBD1 (6 bases). Germline CDR1 reads SEHNR; CDR2 reads FQNEAQ (reference sequence). Trimming removed 5 bases from V and 5 bases from J, with 24 bases in between. The CDR3 has 17 residues. CDR3 coding DNA: TGTGCCAGCAGCCCAGGGGCCATTGCCCTCGGGTCGACTGAAGCTTTCTTT. Residues: CASSPGAIALGSTEAFF.